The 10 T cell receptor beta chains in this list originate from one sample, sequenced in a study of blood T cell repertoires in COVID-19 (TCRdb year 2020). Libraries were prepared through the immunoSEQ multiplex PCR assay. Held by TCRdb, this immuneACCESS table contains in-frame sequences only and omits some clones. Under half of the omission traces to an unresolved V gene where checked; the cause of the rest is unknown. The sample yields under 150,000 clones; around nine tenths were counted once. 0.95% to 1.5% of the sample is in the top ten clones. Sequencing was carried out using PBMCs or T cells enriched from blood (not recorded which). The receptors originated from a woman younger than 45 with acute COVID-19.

CDR3 region: CSAPRLGFQYF. The CDR3 region has the DNA TGCAGTGCCCCCCGACTAGGTTTTCAGTATTTT. The V gene is TRBV20-1, the J gene TRBJ2-3; the D gene is possibly TRBD2 (6 bases). CDR1 and CDR2 from the germline V gene are DFQATT and SNEGSKA (reference sequence). V shed 6 bases and J shed 12 bases, with 16 bases lying between them. The CDR3 has 11 amino acids.

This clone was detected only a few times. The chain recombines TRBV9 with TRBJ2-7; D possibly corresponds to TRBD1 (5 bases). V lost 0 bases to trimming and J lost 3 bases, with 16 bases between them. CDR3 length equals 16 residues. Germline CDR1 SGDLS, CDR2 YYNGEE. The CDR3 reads CASSVGPGQGFYEQYF. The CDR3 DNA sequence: TGTGCCAGCAGCGTAGGCCCCGGGCAGGGCTTCTACGAGCAGTACTTC.

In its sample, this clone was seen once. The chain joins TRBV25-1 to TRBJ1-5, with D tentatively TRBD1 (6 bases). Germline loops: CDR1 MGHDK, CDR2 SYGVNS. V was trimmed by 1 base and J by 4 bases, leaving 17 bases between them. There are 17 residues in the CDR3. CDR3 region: CASSESASGQGNQPQHF. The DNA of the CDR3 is TGTGCCAGCAGTGAATCCGCCTCCGGGCAGGGGAATCAGCCCCAGCATTTT.

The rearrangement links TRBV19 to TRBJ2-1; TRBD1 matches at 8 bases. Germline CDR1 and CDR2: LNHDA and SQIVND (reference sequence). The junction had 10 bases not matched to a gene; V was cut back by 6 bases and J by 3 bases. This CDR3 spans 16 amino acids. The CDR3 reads CASSGQGYVDYNEQFF. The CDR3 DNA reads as TGTGCCAGTAGCGGACAGGGCTATGTTGACTACAATGAGCAGTTCTTC.

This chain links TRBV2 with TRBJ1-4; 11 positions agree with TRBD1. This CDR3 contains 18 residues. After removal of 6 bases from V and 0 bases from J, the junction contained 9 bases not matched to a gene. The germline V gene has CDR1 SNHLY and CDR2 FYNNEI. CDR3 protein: CASSADRGLSATNEKLFF. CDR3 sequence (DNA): TGTGCCAGCAGCGCGGACAGGGGGCTGAGTGCAACTAATGAAAAACTGTTTTTT.

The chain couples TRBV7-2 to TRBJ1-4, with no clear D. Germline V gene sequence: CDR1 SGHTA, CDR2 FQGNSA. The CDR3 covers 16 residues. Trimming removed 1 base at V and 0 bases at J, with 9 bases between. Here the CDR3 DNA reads TGTGCCAGCAGCTTAGTGGGTCGGGCAACTAATGAAAAACTGTTTTTT. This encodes CASSLVGRATNEKLFF. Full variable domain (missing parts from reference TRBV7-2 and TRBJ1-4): GAGVSQSPSNKVTEKGKDVELRCDPISGHTALYWYRQSLGQGLEFLIYFQGNSAPDKSGLPSDRFSAERTGGSVSTLTIQRTQQEDSAVYLCASSLVGRATNEKLFFGSGTQLSVL.

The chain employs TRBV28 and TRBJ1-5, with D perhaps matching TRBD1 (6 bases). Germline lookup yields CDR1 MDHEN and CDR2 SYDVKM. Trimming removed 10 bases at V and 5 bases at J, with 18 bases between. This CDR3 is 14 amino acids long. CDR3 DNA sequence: TGTGCCACCAAGACAACAGGGTCCCATCAGCCCCAGCATTTT. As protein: CATKTTGSHQPQHF. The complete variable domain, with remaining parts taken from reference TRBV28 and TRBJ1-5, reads DVKVTQSSRYLVKRTGEKVFLECVQDMDHENMFWYRQDPGLGLRLIYFSYDVKMKEKGDIPEGYSVSREKKERFSLILESASTNQTSMYLCATKTTGSHQPQHFGDGTRLSIL.

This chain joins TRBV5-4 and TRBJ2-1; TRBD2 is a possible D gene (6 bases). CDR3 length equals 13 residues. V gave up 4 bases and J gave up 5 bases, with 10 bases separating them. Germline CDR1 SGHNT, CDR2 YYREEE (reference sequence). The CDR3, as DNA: TGTGCCAGCAGCGAAAGGAGGGACAATGAGCAGTTCTTC. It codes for CASSERRDNEQFF.

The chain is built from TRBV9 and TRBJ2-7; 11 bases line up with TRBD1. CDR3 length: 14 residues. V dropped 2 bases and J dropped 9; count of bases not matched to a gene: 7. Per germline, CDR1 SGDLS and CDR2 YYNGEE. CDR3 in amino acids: CASSVEDRGLWQYF. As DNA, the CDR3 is TGTGCCAGCAGCGTGGAGGACAGGGGGCTCTGGCAGTACTTC.

CDR3 DNA sequence: TGTGCCATCTCCGACAGGATGTACTCCTACGAGCAGTACTTC. Protein sequence: CAISDRMYSYEQYF. The rearrangement uses TRBV10-3 and TRBJ2-7; perhaps TRBD1 as D (6 bases). The CDR3 totals 14 residues. Germline V lookup: CDR1 ENHRY, CDR2 SYGVKD. Trimming took 8 bases from V and 0 from J, leaving 14 bases between them.